These 29 T cell receptor beta chains share one sample of origin, sequenced in a study of blood T cell repertoires in COVID-19. Clones were sequenced by immunoSEQ multiplex PCR, and TCRdb holds only the in-frame ones, with some missing. Here the sample spans roughly 200,000 clones, about 87% being singletons. The sample was peripheral blood. The receptor source for this set is a man in his sixties with acute or convalescent COVID-19.

The chain recombines TRBV6-1 with TRBJ1-2; 9 bases map to TRBD1. The junction had 2 bases not matched to a gene; V was cut back by 0 bases and J by 3 bases. This CDR3 region has 15 residues. CDR1 and CDR2 (germline): MNHNS, SASEGT. CDR3 bases: TGTGCCAGCAGTGAAGCGGGACAGGGTGACTATGGCTACACCTTC. Translating gives CASSEAGQGDYGYTF.

The chain is built from TRBV24-1 and TRBJ2-3; D perhaps matches TRBD2 (6 bases). The CDR3 contains 17 residues. V lost 5 bases to trimming and J lost 3 bases, with 20 bases between them. Per the germline V gene, CDR1 is KGHDR and CDR2 is SFDVKD. The CDR3 bases are TGTGCCACCAGTGGTCCCTTCGGGGGTCTCGTTACAGATACGCAGTATTTT. As protein: CATSGPFGGLVTDTQYF.

This rearrangement joins TRBV4-1 to TRBJ2-3, with 10 bases that match TRBD2. J lost 3 bases, V lost 5 bases, and 8 bases had no gene match. Germline loops: CDR1 MGHRA, CDR2 YSYEKL. This CDR3 is 16 amino acids long. The CDR3 DNA sequence: TGCGCCAGCAGCGGAGGGACTAGCGTTGGTACAGATACGCAGTATTTT. Amino acid sequence: CASSGGTSVGTDTQYF.

V is TRBV7-8 and J is TRBJ1-4, with 7 nucleotides matching TRBD1. The CDR3 is 15 amino acids. CDR1 and CDR2 (germline): SGHVS, FQNEAQ. With 5 bases clipped from V and 5 bases from J, the junction kept 8 bases outside the gene matches. CDR3 bases: TGTGCCAGCAGCCTCAACAGGGGCAGGAATGAAAAACTGTTTTTT. Protein product: CASSLNRGRNEKLFF.

This sequence joins TRBV15 and TRBJ2-4; TRBD1 matches 10 bases. With V trimmed by 5 bases and J by 2 bases, 6 bases remained unmatched. The CDR3 totals 16 residues. Germline V CDR1 and CDR2: LNHNV, YYDKDF (reference sequence). The CDR3 coding sequence is TGTGCCACCAGCGGTAGGACAGGGGGGTCCAAAAACATTCAGTACTTC. Translated, it gives CATSGRTGGSKNIQYF. Looking up the rest from reference TRBV15 and TRBJ2-4 gives the full variable domain: DAMVIQNPRYQVTQFGKPVTLSCSQTLNHNVMYWYQQKSSQAPKLLFHYYDKDFNNEADTPDNFQSRRPNTSFCFLDIRSPGLGDTAMYLCATSGRTGGSKNIQYFGAGTRLSVL.

The chain uses TRBV5-1 and TRBJ2-7, with a tentative D call TRBD2 (7 bases). The CDR3 totals 16 residues. Trimming removed 0 bases from V and 2 bases from J, with 15 bases in between. The V gene's germline CDR1 is SGHRS and CDR2 YFSETQ. Here the CDR3 reads CASSLAPTGGPYEQYF. CDR3 bases: TGCGCCAGCAGCTTGGCCCCCACCGGGGGGCCCTACGAGCAGTACTTC. Looking up the rest from reference TRBV5-1 and TRBJ2-7 gives the full variable domain: KAGVTQTPRYLIKTRGQQVTLSCSPISGHRSVSWYQQTPGQGLQFLFEYFSETQRNKGNFPGRFSGRQFSNSRSEMNVSTLELGDSALYLCASSLAPTGGPYEQYFGPGTRLTVT.

The CDR3 is CASSLDRSSGGAGELFF. As DNA, the CDR3 is TGTGCCAGCAGCTTAGATAGGTCTAGCGGGGGGGCCGGGGAGCTGTTTTTT. The rearrangement uses TRBV7-2 and TRBJ2-2, with 12 bases matching TRBD2. Looked up from germline, CDR1 is SGHTA and CDR2 is FQGNSA. The CDR3 sequence is 17 residues long. After removal of 1 base from V and 6 bases from J, the junction contained 6 bases not matched to a gene.

The V gene is TRBV24-1, the J gene TRBJ2-1; 10 nucleotides agree with TRBD1. Trimming cost V 3 bases and J 6 bases; bases outside gene matches: 7. Germline V lookup: CDR1 KGHDR, CDR2 SFDVKD. The CDR3 spans 16 residues. The CDR3 reads CATSDAGTGAANEQFF. The DNA of the CDR3 is TGTGCCACCAGTGATGCCGGGACAGGGGCGGCCAATGAGCAGTTCTTC.

The chain is built from TRBV14 and TRBJ2-1, with 7 positions matching TRBD1. The ends lost 3 bases at V and 7 bases at J; junction bases unmatched: 15. Germline loops: CDR1 SGHDN, CDR2 FVKESK. CDR3 length: 17 amino acids. The CDR3 region is CASSHGLGTVKGNEQFF. The CDR3 DNA sequence: TGTGCCAGCAGCCATGGCCTGGGGACAGTTAAGGGGAATGAGCAGTTCTTC.

The chain employs TRBV5-8 and TRBJ1-3; D is undetermined. Germline loops: CDR1 SGHTS, CDR2 YDEGEE. There are 13 residues in the CDR3. V shed 7 bases and J shed 0 bases, with 8 bases lying between them. The CDR3 loop is CASFPRSGNTIYF. In DNA form, the CDR3 reads TGTGCCAGCTTTCCCCGCTCTGGAAACACCATATATTTT.

The chain is built from TRBV7-9 and TRBJ2-7, with 12 bases identical to TRBD1. V dropped 1 base and J dropped 6; count of bases not matched to a gene: 13. This CDR3 has 18 residues. Looked up from germline, CDR1 is SEHNR and CDR2 is FQNEAQ (reference sequence). The CDR3 DNA reads as TGTGCCAGCAGCTTAGAAGCGTTAATGGGACAGGGGGCACGCGAGCAGTACTTC. Translation: CASSLEALMGQGAREQYF. Full variable domain (outside the CDR3, taken from reference TRBV7-9 and TRBJ2-7): DTGVSQNPRHKITKRGQNVTFRCDPISEHNRLYWYRQTLGQGPEFLTYFQNEAQLEKSRLLSDRFSAERPKGSFSTLEIQRTEQGDSAMYLCASSLEALMGQGAREQYFGPGTRLTVT.

CDR3 sequence (DNA): TGCAGTGCTAGTTACCGGTCCGGAAAACTGTTTTTT. Its protein product is CSASYRSGKLFF. The chain uses TRBV20-1 and TRBJ1-4; D is unresolved. The CDR3 is made up of 12 amino acids. The V end was cut by 3 bases, the J end by 10 bases, with 12 bases between. Germline V gene sequence: CDR1 DFQATT, CDR2 SNEGSKA (reference sequence).

The chain employs TRBV7-6 and TRBJ1-5; a possible D gene is TRBD1 (6 bases). CDR1 is SGHVS, CDR2 FNYEAQ, per germline. V lost 5 bases to trimming and J lost 9 bases, with 23 bases between them. The CDR3 consists of 16 residues. CDR3 sequence (DNA): TGTGCCAGCAGCCCGTCTCGACAGGCTGTTATAGGGCCCCAGCATTTT. Amino acid sequence: CASSPSRQAVIGPQHF.

V and J are TRBV25-1 and TRBJ1-2; D gene ambiguous. Germline loops: CDR1 MGHDK, CDR2 SYGVNS. The CDR3 covers 12 residues. Trimming stripped 6 bases from V and 8 bases from J, with 13 bases between. The CDR3 coding sequence is TGTGCCAGCAGCGCCTACTTCAGGGGCTACACCTTC. It encodes CASSAYFRGYTF.

CDR3 nucleotide sequence: TGTGCCAGCAGGCGGGACAGTCTGAACACTGAAGCTTTCTTT. Its translation is CASRRDSLNTEAFF. The V gene is TRBV6-6, the J gene TRBJ1-1; TRBD1 aligns across 7 bases. Trimming at V came to 6 bases and at J to 0 bases, leaving 4 bases not matched to a gene. Germline V gene lookup returns CDR1 MNHNY and CDR2 SVGAGI (reference sequence). The CDR3 totals 14 residues.

The chain uses TRBV5-1 and TRBJ1-1, with D uncertain. Germline V gene data show CDR1 as SGHRS and CDR2 as YFSETQ. This CDR3 region has 14 residues. Deletions cut 1 base from V and 1 base from J, with 8 bases between. CDR3 in amino acids: CASSLSRANTEAFF. The CDR3, as DNA: TGCGCCAGCAGCTTGTCGCGGGCGAACACTGAAGCTTTCTTT.

This sequence joins TRBV11-2 and TRBJ1-1; D unresolved. This CDR3 spans 14 amino acids. The germline CDR1 and CDR2 sequences are SGHAT and FQNNGV. Trimming removed 5 bases from V and 4 bases from J, with 14 bases in between. The CDR3 is CASSHVQAGTEAFF. The CDR3 DNA is TGTGCCAGCAGCCATGTCCAGGCGGGCACTGAAGCTTTCTTT.

This chain joins TRBV12-5 and TRBJ2-3; D gene unclear. CDR1 LGHNT and CDR2 FRNRAP come from the germline V gene. The V end was cut by 11 bases, the J end by 1 base, with 4 bases between. The length of the CDR3 is 10 residues. CDR3 sequence: CALGTDTQYF. The CDR3 coding sequence is TGTGCTCTAGGCACAGATACGCAGTATTTT. The full variable domain, with the rest looked up from reference TRBV12-5 and TRBJ2-3, is DARVTQTPRHKVTEMGQEVTMRCQPILGHNTVFWYRQTMMQGLELLAYFRNRAPLDDSGMPKDRFSAEMPDATLATLKIQPSEPRDSAVYFCALGTDTQYFGPGTRLTVL.

The chain joins TRBV5-4 to TRBJ2-5; no firm D call. Germline lookup yields CDR1 SGHNT and CDR2 YYREEE (reference sequence). CDR3 length: 12 residues. The ends were cut back, 3 bases at V and 1 base at J, with 4 bases in the middle. The CDR3 sequence: CASSYSQETQYF. The CDR3 nucleotides read TGTGCCAGCAGCTACAGCCAAGAGACCCAGTACTTC.

V and J are TRBV28 and TRBJ2-5; D might be TRBD2 (6 bases). Germline values: CDR1 MDHEN, CDR2 SYDVKM. CDR3 length equals 15 residues. V lost 3 bases to trimming and J lost 3 bases, with 14 bases between them. CDR3 residues: CASSFFLGGEETQYF. The CDR3 DNA reads as TGTGCCAGCAGTTTTTTTCTCGGCGGGGAAGAGACCCAGTACTTC.

The chain links TRBV7-9 to TRBJ2-1; TRBD2 agrees at 10 bases. Trimming cost V 5 bases and J 8 bases; bases outside gene matches: 12. CDR1 and CDR2 from the germline V gene are SEHNR and FQNEAQ (reference sequence). The CDR3 has 16 residues. CDR3 nucleotides: TGTGCCAGCAGCACCTTAGCGGGGGGCCGGGAGGATGAGCAGTTCTTC. Translation: CASSTLAGGREDEQFF.

The rearrangement uses TRBV6-4 and TRBJ2-3, with 10 bases lining up with TRBD2. Trimming at V came to 2 bases and at J to 2 bases, leaving 4 bases not matched to a gene. CDR3 size: 16 residues. Germline loops: CDR1 MRHNA, CDR2 SNTAGT. CDR3 DNA sequence: TGTGCCAGCAGTGACACAGCGGGGGGGGTCACAGATACGCAGTATTTT. Translation gives CASSDTAGGVTDTQYF.

The gene calls are TRBV5-1 and TRBJ2-1, with 7 positions matching TRBD1. J lost 6 bases, V lost 4 bases, and 7 bases had no gene match. Germline CDR1 is SGHRS and CDR2 is YFSETQ. The length of the CDR3 is 14 residues. The CDR3 nucleotides are TGCGCCAGCAGCGCCGGACAGGAGTTCAATGAGCAGTTCTTC. The encoded protein is CASSAGQEFNEQFF.

The chain links TRBV11-2 to TRBJ1-2; TRBD1 aligns across 10 bases. Per the germline V gene, CDR1 is SGHAT and CDR2 is FQNNGV. CDR3 length: 18 residues. Trimming took 1 base from V and 1 from J; bases not matched to a gene: 9. CDR3 loop: CASSLVPVGTGVNYGYTF. CDR3 DNA sequence: TGTGCCAGCAGCTTAGTCCCCGTCGGGACAGGGGTTAACTATGGCTACACCTTC.

The CDR3 coding sequence is TGTGCCAGCAGTTACTCATTCAGGGGGACCGGGGAGCTGTTTTTT. This encodes CASSYSFRGTGELFF. J is TRBJ2-2 and V is TRBV6-2 or TRBV6-3, with 7 bases fitting TRBD1. The germline V gene encodes CDR1 MNHEY and CDR2 SVGEGT. V lost 0 bases, J lost 5 bases, and 3 bases stayed unmatched. CDR3 length: 15 residues.

The chain carries TRBV9 and TRBJ2-1; the D gene is possibly TRBD1 (6 bases). Trimming shortened V by 0 bases and J by 1 base, and 11 bases separated the two germline ends. The germline V gene has CDR1 SGDLS and CDR2 YYNGEE. The CDR3 totals 16 residues. This CDR3 reads CASSVASRGSYNEQFF. As DNA, the CDR3 is TGTGCCAGCAGCGTAGCAAGCAGGGGTTCCTACAATGAGCAGTTCTTC.

This clone appeared once. The chain uses TRBV30 and TRBJ1-4; 8 bases fit TRBD1. The J segment lost 0 bases and the V segment lost 1 base, leaving 7 bases of the junction unmatched. The CDR3 totals 17 residues. Germline-derived CDR1 and CDR2 are GTSNPN and SVGIG (reference sequence). The CDR3 region is CAWSDLGTGSTNEKLFF. DNA for the CDR3: TGTGCCTGGAGTGACCTGGGGACAGGTTCAACTAATGAAAAACTGTTTTTT.

This chain connects TRBV7-2 to TRBJ1-2, with 10 bases matching TRBD1. CDR1 SGHTA and CDR2 FQGNSA come from the germline V gene. The V and J ends lost 1 base and 4 bases, in that order; junction bases with no gene match: 3. The CDR3 is 15 amino acids. The CDR3: CASSLDRTGGYGYTF. CDR3 sequence (DNA): TGTGCCAGCAGCTTAGACCGGACAGGGGGCTATGGCTACACCTTC.

This clone was seen at least ten times. This rearrangement joins TRBV10-3 to TRBJ2-7; TRBD2 aligns across 9 bases. Trimming removed 6 bases from V and 6 bases from J; junction bases left unmatched: 9. This CDR3 is 14 amino acids long. Germline V lookup: CDR1 ENHRY, CDR2 SYGVKD. CDR3 in amino acids: CAIRESGGLGEQYF. The CDR3 DNA sequence: TGTGCCATCAGGGAAAGCGGGGGGCTAGGCGAGCAGTACTTC.